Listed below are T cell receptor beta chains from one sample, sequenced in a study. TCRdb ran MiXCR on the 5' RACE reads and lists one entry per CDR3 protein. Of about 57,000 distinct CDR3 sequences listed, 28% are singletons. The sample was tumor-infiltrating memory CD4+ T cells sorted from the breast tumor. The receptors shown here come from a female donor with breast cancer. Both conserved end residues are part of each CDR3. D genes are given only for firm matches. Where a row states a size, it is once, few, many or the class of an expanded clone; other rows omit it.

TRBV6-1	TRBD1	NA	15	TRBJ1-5	TGTGCCAGCAGTTCGGGACAGGGGCGCAGGCAGCCCCAGCATTTT	CASSSGQGRRQPQHF
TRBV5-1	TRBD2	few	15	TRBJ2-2	TGCGCCAGCAGCGTCCTCTCTACTAGCGCCGGGGAGCTGTTTTTT	CASSVLSTSAGELFF
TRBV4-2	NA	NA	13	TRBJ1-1	TGTGCCAGCAGCAAACAGGCTCTCCCCGGAGCTTTCTTT	CASSKQALPGAFF
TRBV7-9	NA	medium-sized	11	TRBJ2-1	TGTGCCAGCAGCTTAGTCTCCGGGCAGTTCTTC	CASSLVSGQFF
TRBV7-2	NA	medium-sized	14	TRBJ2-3	TGTGCCAGCAGCTATACTAGCAGCACAGATACGCAGTATTTT	CASSYTSSTDTQYF
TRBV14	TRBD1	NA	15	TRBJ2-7	TGTGCCAGCAGCCAAGAAACAGGGGAGACCTACGAGCAGTACTTC	CASSQETGETYEQYF
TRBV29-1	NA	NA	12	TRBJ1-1	TGCAGCGTTGAAAAGTCGAACACTGAAGCTTTCTTT	CSVEKSNTEAFF
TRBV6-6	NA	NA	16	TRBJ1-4	TGTGCCAGCAGTTACGCCGTTGCAGGTCTGGATGAAAAACTGTTTTTT	CASSYAVAGLDEKLFF
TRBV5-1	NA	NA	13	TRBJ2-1	TGCGCCAGCAGCCCAGTGGTAGGGAATGAGCAGTTCTTC	CASSPVVGNEQFF
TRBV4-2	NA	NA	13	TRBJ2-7	TGTGCCAGCAAGTCCCCAAGCGGGTACGAGCAGTACTTC	CASKSPSGYEQYF
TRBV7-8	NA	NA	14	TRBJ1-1	TGTGCCAGCAGCTTAGTCGGGGGTGGCACTGAAGCTTTCTTT	CASSLVGGGTEAFF
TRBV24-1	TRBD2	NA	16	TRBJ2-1	TGTGCCACCAGTGATATAGCGGGAGGAGGTTTTAATGAGCAGTTCTTC	CATSDIAGGGFNEQFF
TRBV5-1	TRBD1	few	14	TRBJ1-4	TGCGCCAGCAGCTTGGACAGGGGCGGCGAAAAACTGTTTTTT	CASSLDRGGEKLFF
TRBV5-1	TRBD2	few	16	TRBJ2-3	TGCGCCAGCAGCTTGGGATTGGCGGGAGTCCCCTCGTCGCAGTATTTT	CASSLGLAGVPSSQYF
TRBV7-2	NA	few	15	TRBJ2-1	TGTGCCAGCAGCTTAGCCGGAGTCGCCTACAATGAGCAGTTCTTC	CASSLAGVAYNEQFF
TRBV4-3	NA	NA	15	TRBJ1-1	TGCGCCAGCAGCCAAGAGGGGGGGATTGGGACTGAAGCTTTCTTT	CASSQEGGIGTEAFF
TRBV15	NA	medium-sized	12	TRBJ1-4	TGTGCCACCAGCAGAGATCAGGGAAAACTGTTTTTT	CATSRDQGKLFF
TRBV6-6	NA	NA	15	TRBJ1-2	TGTGCCAGCAGTAAAAACTCCTTCAATGACTATGGCTACACCTTC	CASSKNSFNDYGYTF
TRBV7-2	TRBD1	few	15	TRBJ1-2	TGTGCCAGCAGCAGAGAGGACAGGAGGAACTATGGCTACACCTTC	CASSREDRRNYGYTF
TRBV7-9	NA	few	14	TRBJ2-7	TGTGCCAGCAGCTCCCGCACGGACAGCTACGAGCAGTACTTC	CASSSRTDSYEQYF
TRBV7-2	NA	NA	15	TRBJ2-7	TGTGCCAGCAGCTTACAGGCAGGAGATACCTACGAGCAGTACTTC	CASSLQAGDTYEQYF
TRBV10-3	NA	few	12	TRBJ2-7	TGTGCCATCGGGGTCGGGCAGGACGAGCAGTACTTC	CAIGVGQDEQYF
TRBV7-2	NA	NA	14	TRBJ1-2	TGTGCCAGCAGCTACCGAGGACAGTCTATGGGCTACACCTTC	CASSYRGQSMGYTF
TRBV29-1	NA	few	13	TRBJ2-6	TGCAGCGTTCGTGAGGGTGGGGCCAACGTCCTGACTTTC	CSVREGGANVLTF
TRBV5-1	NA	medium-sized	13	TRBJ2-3	TGCGCCAGCAGCCCGCGGTCCGGCGATACGCAGTATTTT	CASSPRSGDTQYF
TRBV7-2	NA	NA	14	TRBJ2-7	TGTGCCAGCAGCTTAGGGGTAGTAACCTACGAGCAGTACTTC	CASSLGVVTYEQYF
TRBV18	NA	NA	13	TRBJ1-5	TGTGCCAGCTCACTGGGGCGGAATCAGCCCCAGCATTTT	CASSLGRNQPQHF
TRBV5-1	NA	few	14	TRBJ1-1	TGCGCCAGCAGCTTGTCGATACCGTACACTGAAGCTTTCTTT	CASSLSIPYTEAFF
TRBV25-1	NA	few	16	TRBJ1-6	TGTGCCAGCAGTGAATATCTGGACACCGGGTCTGGGGCCCTCCACTTT	CASSEYLDTGSGALHF
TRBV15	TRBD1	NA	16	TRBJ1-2	TGTGCCACCAGCAGACCCTTAGGACAGGGAAGATATGGCTACACCTTC	CATSRPLGQGRYGYTF
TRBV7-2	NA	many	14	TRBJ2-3	TGTGCCAGCAGCTCGAGGGGCAGGGGAGATACGCAGTATTTT	CASSSRGRGDTQYF
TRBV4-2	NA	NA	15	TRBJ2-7	TGTGCCAGCAGCCAAGGAGGCGGGGTTTCCTACGAGCAGTACTTC	CASSQGGGVSYEQYF
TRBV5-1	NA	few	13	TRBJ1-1	TGCGCCAGCAGAACCGACCGGAACACTGAAGCTTTCTTT	CASRTDRNTEAFF
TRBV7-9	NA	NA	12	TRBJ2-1	TGTGCCAGCAGATATGCCAACCCGGAGCAGTTCTTC	CASRYANPEQFF
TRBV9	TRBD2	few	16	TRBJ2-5	TGTGCCAGCAGCGCTCCAGCGGGAGGGCCGTCAGAGACCCAGTACTTC	CASSAPAGGPSETQYF
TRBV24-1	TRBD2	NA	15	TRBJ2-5	TGTACCACCAGTGATCCCGGGGGGGGCCAAGAGACCCAGTACTTC	CTTSDPGGGQETQYF
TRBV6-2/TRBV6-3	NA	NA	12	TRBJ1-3	TGTGCCAGCAGTTGGACAGGAAACACCATATATTTT	CASSWTGNTIYF
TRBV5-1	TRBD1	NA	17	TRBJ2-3	TGCGCCAGCAGCCCGGACAGGGAGATTTTCTTCACAGATACGCAGTATTTT	CASSPDREIFFTDTQYF